Only a few counts were recorded for the clone carrying this T cell receptor (beta chain). Its matching antigen is unknown. This sample was taken from a study of early T cells in non-severe SARS-CoV-2 infection. Looking at the study overall: Chains were not paired, and sequencing was done on bulk RNA from unsorted whole blood. Study findings and constraints: VDJdb matches were skewed toward anti-spike CD8 T cell responses.

Unique molecular identifiers were affixed to single, distinct cDNA molecules. Each CDR3 protein gets one entry after TCRdb re-called the 5' RACE reads with MiXCR. The sample records 55,000 to 75,000 distinct CDR3 sequences, 6% to 8.5% being singletons. Trimming shortened V by 0 bases and J by 2 bases, and 9 bases separated the two germline ends. The CDR3 spans 15 residues. CDR1 is MDHEN and CDR2 is SYDVKM in the germline V gene. Sequencing was carried out using whole blood. This chain connects TRBV28 to TRBJ2-3, with D tentatively TRBD1 (6 bases). This TCR came from an adult who was a healthcare worker with PCR-confirmed SARS-CoV-2 infection or an uninfected control (not recorded which). DNA of the CDR3: TGTGCCAGCAGTTTATGGGCAGGGGCCACAGATACGCAGTATTTT. This gives the protein CASSLWAGATDTQYF.